This TCR beta chain emerged from a study of blood T cell repertoires in COVID-19. Assay: immunoSEQ multiplex PCR; the TCRdb copy retains only in-frame clones and omits some. The sample includes around 250,000 clones, 75% to 90% of them seen just once. CDR3 length: 16 amino acids. Germline V gene lookup returns CDR1 SGDLS and CDR2 YYNGEE. V lost 0 bases to trimming and J lost 1 base, with 11 bases between them. The sequence was collected from a woman in her fifties or sixties who had recovered from COVID-19. The source material was PBMCs or T cells enriched from blood (not recorded which). The chain links TRBV9 to TRBJ2-1, with D unresolved. The CDR3 bases are TGTGCCAGCAGCGTAGGGGCAGCCCGATCCTACAATGAGCAGTTCTTC. Translation gives CASSVGAARSYNEQFF.